The clone carrying this T cell receptor (beta chain) was found once. This table comes from immunoSEQ multiplex PCR, and its TCRdb copy is limited to in-frame clones, with some not included. The profile shows under 15,000 clones, about two thirds of them singletons. The data are from a study of neoadjuvant nivolumab and ipilimumab in lung cancer. This receptor was obtained from an adult with non-small cell lung cancer. The source material was peripheral blood, sampled after neoadjuvant nivolumab, alone or with ipilimumab, at or shortly before surgery.

The CDR3 loop reads CASSSGLANSYEQYF. The CDR3 region has the DNA TGTGCCAGCAGCTCAGGACTAGCGAACTCCTACGAGCAGTACTTC. The genes are TRBV5-4 and TRBJ2-7, with 9 bases aligning to TRBD2. Germline CDR1 is SGHNT and CDR2 is YYREEE (reference sequence). V gave up 3 bases and J gave up 0 bases; unmatched junction bases: 4. There are 15 residues in the CDR3.